The rows below give T cell receptor beta chains drawn from one sample of a study of memory CD4+ T cells and cytomegalovirus serostatus. The assay was immunoSEQ multiplex PCR, and TCRdb's table has in-frame clones only and misses some. The sample lists tens of thousands of clones, approximately 77% seen once, with nearly 0.9% in the top ten. The specimen was memory CD4+ T cells from blood. Receptors originate from an adult in good health and CMV-seronegative. CDR3s include the opening cysteine and the closing phenylalanine or tryptophan. The D gene is left open where the match is weak. Expanded clones are given a class, and other clones once, few, many or no size at all.

D,V,size,J,DNA,CDR3
TRBD1,TRBV28,NA,TRBJ2-4,TGTGCCAGCCGGATCGGACAGGGTTTTCTATCACTAGCCAAAAACATTCAGTACTTC,CASRIGQGFLSLAKNIQYF
NA,TRBV1,NA,TRBJ1-5,TGCACCAGCAGCCAAATCTCCCGGTCTGATCAGCCCCAGCATTTT,CTSSQISRSDQPQHF
NA,TRBV6-5,NA,TRBJ2-5,TGTGCCAGCAGTTACAGGGAGACCCAGTACTTC,CASSYRETQYF
NA,TRBV28,NA,TRBJ2-3,TGTGCCAGCAGTTCCCCCCCCGATACGCAGTATTTT,CASSSPPDTQYF
NA,TRBV5-1,few,TRBJ1-3,TGCGCCAGCAGCGCGGGGGGGGTCCTTGCTGGAAACACCATATATTTT,CASSAGGVLAGNTIYF
TRBD2,TRBV4-3,NA,TRBJ2-4,TGCGCCAGCAGCCAAGTGGGGAGGGAAAACATTCAGTACTTC,CASSQVGRENIQYF
TRBD2,TRBV4-2,NA,TRBJ2-3,TGTGCCAGCAGCCCTTTGACTGGGACTAGCGGGAGGAGCGATACGCAGTATTTT,CASSPLTGTSGRSDTQYF
NA,TRBV7-2,NA,TRBJ2-3,TGTGCCAGCAGCTTAGTATTGGGAGATACGCAGTATTTT,CASSLVLGDTQYF
TRBD1,TRBV5-1,once,TRBJ2-7,TGCGCCAGCAGCTTACCGGGACAGACCTACGAGCAGTACTTC,CASSLPGQTYEQYF
NA,TRBV7-9,NA,TRBJ1-6,TGTGCCACCTCGTCGAGGGGAGGGGTCCGCTCTAATTCACCCCTCCACTTT,CATSSRGGVRSNSPLHF
TRBD2,TRBV18,NA,TRBJ2-7,TGTGCCAGCTCACCGACCGGACTAGCCGACTACGAGCAGTACTTC,CASSPTGLADYEQYF
NA,TRBV21-1,NA,TRBJ2-7,TGTGCCAGCTCAACTAGCGGGAGCTCCTACGAGCAGTACTTC,CASSTSGSSYEQYF
NA,TRBV27,NA,TRBJ1-1,TGTGCCAGCAGTTTATCTCTAGGGTCGCGTACTGAAGCTTTCTTT,CASSLSLGSRTEAFF
NA,TRBV2,NA,TRBJ1-2,TGTGCCAGCAGTGACCAGGGAGCTAACTATGGCTACACCTTC,CASSDQGANYGYTF
NA,TRBV7-2,NA,TRBJ2-7,TGTGCCAGCAGCCCCCCGCCGAGGCGGGACTCCTACGAGCAGTACTTC,CASSPPPRRDSYEQYF